The next 18 T cell receptor beta chains were all read from a single sample in a study of T cells expressing NK-cell markers. TCRdb re-called the 5' RACE reads and shows each CDR3 protein once, DNA omitted. This table holds about 460,000 distinct CDR3 sequences. Material for sequencing was blood T cells: a sorted CD56 or NKG2C T cell subset, CD4+ or CD8+ T cells, or bulk PBMC T cells (not recorded which). The receptor set was obtained from a woman aged 50 to 65 in good health.

The chain links TRBV5-1 to TRBJ2-5; lacking DNA, the TRBD2 call made by TCRdb goes unchecked. The CDR3 runs 15 residues. CDR1 and CDR2 (germline): SGHRS, YFSETQ. CDR3 in amino acids: CASSSRGTTGETQYF. Supplemented by reference TRBV5-1 and TRBJ2-5, the full variable domain reads KAGVTQTPRYLIKTRGQQVTLSCSPISGHRSVSWYQQTPGQGLQFLFEYFSETQRNKGNFPGRFSGRQFSNSRSEMNVSTLELGDSALYLCASSSRGTTGETQYFGPGTRLLVL.

The chain employs TRBV12-3 or TRBV12-4 and TRBJ1-1. The CDR3 covers 14 residues. The CDR3 protein is CASSTWTGNTEAFF.

CDR3 sequence: CATSMNPQNTIYF. This chain links TRBV15 with TRBJ1-3. Per the germline V gene, CDR1 is LNHNV and CDR2 is YYDKDF (reference sequence). This CDR3 comprises 13 residues.

The V call is TRBV12-3 or TRBV12-4, the J call TRBJ2-1; the D call from TCRdb, TRBD2, cannot be confirmed without DNA. The CDR3 runs 14 residues. This chain's CDR3 is CASSPGLGGNEQFF.

The rearrangement joins TRBV29-1 to TRBJ2-1; TCRdb's assignment of TRBD1 cannot be checked, as there is no DNA. The CDR3 spans 14 residues. In germline, CDR1 is SQVTM, CDR2 ANQGSEA. CDR3 sequence: CSVEVVAGANQQFF.

This rearrangement joins TRBV24-1 to TRBJ2-7. CDR1 and CDR2 (germline): KGHDR, SFDVKD. This CDR3 has 16 amino acids. This CDR3 is CATSDGLSVGSYEQYF.

The gene calls are TRBV7-2 and TRBJ1-1; the TRBD1 assignment by TCRdb is unverifiable without DNA. Germline assignment: CDR1 SGHTA and CDR2 FQGNSA. The length of the CDR3 is 12 residues. CDR3: CASSLGVGEAFF.

This rearrangement joins TRBV24-1 to TRBJ2-3; the D call from TCRdb, TRBD1, cannot be confirmed without DNA. This CDR3 region has 17 residues. Germline V gives CDR1 KGHDR, CDR2 SFDVKD. The CDR3 reads CATSGFRLSGKGDTQYF.

V usage is TRBV15 and J usage is TRBJ2-5; TCRdb outputs TRBD2, but without DNA this stays unchecked. Germline V gives CDR1 LNHNV, CDR2 YYDKDF (reference sequence). The CDR3 consists of 18 residues. The CDR3 is CATSAPPAASEYQETQYF.

The V and J genes are TRBV5-1 and TRBJ2-1; TCRdb's D call, TRBD2, is unchecked because there is no DNA. The CDR3 runs 14 residues. The germline V gene has CDR1 SGHRS and CDR2 YFSETQ. CDR3 sequence: CASSPRGSGLEQFF.

The chain's CDR3 is CATRRGVEQYF. This sequence joins TRBV15 and TRBJ2-7. This CDR3 is 11 amino acids long. Germline loops: CDR1 LNHNV, CDR2 YYDKDF (reference sequence).

The genes are TRBV12-3 or TRBV12-4 and TRBJ2-1; TCRdb lists TRBD2, though no DNA is available to test this call. CDR3 size: 18 residues. CDR3 protein: CASSFGRSGSIGYNEQFF.

The chain carries TRBV4-2 and TRBJ2-4; the D call of TRBD2 rests on TCRdb alone, since no DNA is present to check it. The germline V gene encodes CDR1 LGHNA and CDR2 YNFKEQ. The CDR3 sequence is 16 residues long. CDR3 loop: CASSPGRLAGAGIQYF.

The chain uses TRBV5-1 and TRBJ2-1; TCRdb calls TRBD2, which cannot be checked without DNA. This CDR3 is built from 17 residues. Germline V gene sequence: CDR1 SGHRS, CDR2 YFSETQ. CDR3 residues: CASSTGLAGGSYNEQFF.

The rearrangement joins TRBV5-6 to TRBJ2-7; TCRdb's D call of TRBD1 is untestable without DNA. The CDR3 runs to 15 residues. Per germline, CDR1 SGHDT and CDR2 YYEEEE. The CDR3 is CASSGGLISSYEQYF.

This chain connects TRBV12-3 or TRBV12-4 to TRBJ2-1; as DNA is missing, the TRBD2 call by TCRdb cannot be tested. The CDR3 length is 15 residues. CDR3 sequence reads: CASSLEGLAGGPRFF.

V usage is TRBV5-1 and J usage is TRBJ2-1; no DNA is available, so the TRBD2 call from TCRdb remains unchecked. The CDR3 contains 17 residues. Germline-derived CDR1 and CDR2 are SGHRS and YFSETQ. The CDR3 protein is CASSAGEGASSYNEQFF.

The rearrangement links TRBV5-1 to TRBJ2-1; TCRdb returns TRBD1, unconfirmable since there is no DNA. This CDR3 contains 15 residues. In germline, CDR1 is SGHRS, CDR2 YFSETQ. The CDR3 is CASSLNTGTGYEQFF.